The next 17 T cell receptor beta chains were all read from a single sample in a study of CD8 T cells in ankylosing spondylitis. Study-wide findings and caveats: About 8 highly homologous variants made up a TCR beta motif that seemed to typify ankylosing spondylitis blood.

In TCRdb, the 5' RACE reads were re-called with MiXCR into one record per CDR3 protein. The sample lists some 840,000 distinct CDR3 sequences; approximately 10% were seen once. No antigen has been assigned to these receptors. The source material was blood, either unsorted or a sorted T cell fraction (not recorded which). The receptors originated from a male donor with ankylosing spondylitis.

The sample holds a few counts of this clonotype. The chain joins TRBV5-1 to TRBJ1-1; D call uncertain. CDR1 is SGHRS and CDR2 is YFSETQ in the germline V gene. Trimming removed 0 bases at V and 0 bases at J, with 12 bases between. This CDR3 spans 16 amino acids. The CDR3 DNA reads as TGCGCCAGCAGCTTGGCCCCGTCGGGAGTGAACACTGAAGCTTTCTTT. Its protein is CASSLAPSGVNTEAFF.

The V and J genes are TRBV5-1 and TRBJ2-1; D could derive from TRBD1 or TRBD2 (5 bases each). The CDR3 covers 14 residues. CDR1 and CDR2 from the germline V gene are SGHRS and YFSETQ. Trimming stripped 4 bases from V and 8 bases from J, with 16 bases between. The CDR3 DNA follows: TGCGCCAGCAGCATAGGACCCCGGGGCGATGAGCAGTTCTTC. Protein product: CASSIGPRGDEQFF.

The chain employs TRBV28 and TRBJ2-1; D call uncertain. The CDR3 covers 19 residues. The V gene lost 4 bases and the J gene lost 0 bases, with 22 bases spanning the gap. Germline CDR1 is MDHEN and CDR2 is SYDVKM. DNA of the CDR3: TGTGCCAGCAGTTCCCTCACAGTTTCCCCTTTTAGCTCCTACAATGAGCAGTTCTTC. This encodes CASSSLTVSPFSSYNEQFF.

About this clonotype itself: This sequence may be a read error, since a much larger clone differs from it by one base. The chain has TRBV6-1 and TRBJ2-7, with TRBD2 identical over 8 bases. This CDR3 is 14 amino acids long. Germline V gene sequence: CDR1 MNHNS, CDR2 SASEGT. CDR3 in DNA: TGTGCCAGCAGCACGGGGGGGGGCCGCTACGACCAGTACTTC. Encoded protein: CASSTGGGRYDQYF.

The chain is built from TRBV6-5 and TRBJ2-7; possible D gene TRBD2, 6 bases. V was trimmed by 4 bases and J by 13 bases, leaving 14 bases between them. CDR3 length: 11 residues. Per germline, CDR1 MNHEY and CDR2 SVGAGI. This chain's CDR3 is CASSSGRGDYF. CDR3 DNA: TGTGCCAGCAGTTCGGGCCGCGGGGACTACTTC.

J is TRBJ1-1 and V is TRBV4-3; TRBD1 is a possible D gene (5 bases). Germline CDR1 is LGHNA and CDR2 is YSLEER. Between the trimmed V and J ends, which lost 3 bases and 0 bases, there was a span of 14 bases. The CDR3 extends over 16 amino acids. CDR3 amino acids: CASSQRPEGVNTEAFF. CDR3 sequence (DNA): TGCGCCAGCAGCCAGCGACCGGAAGGGGTGAACACTGAAGCTTTCTTT.

CDR3 loop: CSAQTGNNEQFF. CDR3 DNA sequence: TGCAGTGCCCAGACAGGGAACAATGAGCAGTTCTTC. The V call is TRBV20-1, the J call TRBJ2-1, with TRBD1 matching 7 bases. The junction had 4 bases not matched to a gene; V was cut back by 6 bases and J by 5 bases. Germline CDR1 DFQATT, CDR2 SNEGSKA (reference sequence). This CDR3 has 12 residues.

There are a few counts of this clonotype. The CDR3 loop reads CASSRGSANEKLFF. The CDR3 DNA reads TGCGCCAGCAGCCGCGGGTCGGCTAATGAAAAACTGTTTTTT. The chain carries TRBV4-3 and TRBJ1-4; D call uncertain. The V end was cut by 4 bases, the J end by 3 bases, with 9 bases between. CDR1 and CDR2 (germline): LGHNA, YSLEER. CDR3 length equals 14 residues.

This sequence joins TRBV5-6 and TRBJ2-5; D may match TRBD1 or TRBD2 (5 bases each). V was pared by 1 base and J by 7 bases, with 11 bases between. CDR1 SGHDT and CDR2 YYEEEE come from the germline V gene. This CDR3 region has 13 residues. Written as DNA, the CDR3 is TGTGCCAGCAGCTTGCGCGACAGCGGGACCCAGTACTTC. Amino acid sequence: CASSLRDSGTQYF.

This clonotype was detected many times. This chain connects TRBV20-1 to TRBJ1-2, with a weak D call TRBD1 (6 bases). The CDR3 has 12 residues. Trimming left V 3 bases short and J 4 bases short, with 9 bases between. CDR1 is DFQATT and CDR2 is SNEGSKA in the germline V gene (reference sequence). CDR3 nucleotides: TGCAGTGCTAGTCAGGGGAGCTATGGCTACACCTTC. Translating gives CSASQGSYGYTF.

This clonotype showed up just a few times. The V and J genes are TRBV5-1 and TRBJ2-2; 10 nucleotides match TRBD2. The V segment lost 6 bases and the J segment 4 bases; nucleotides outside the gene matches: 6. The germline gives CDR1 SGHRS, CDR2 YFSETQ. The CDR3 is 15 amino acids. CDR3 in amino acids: CASMQRGGSTGELFF. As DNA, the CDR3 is TGCGCCAGCATGCAGCGGGGGGGCAGCACCGGGGAGCTGTTTTTT.

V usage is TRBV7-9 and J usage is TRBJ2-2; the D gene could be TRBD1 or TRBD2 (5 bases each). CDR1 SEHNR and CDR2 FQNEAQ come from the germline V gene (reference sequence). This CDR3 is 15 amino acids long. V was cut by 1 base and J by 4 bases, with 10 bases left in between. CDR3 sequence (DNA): TGTGCCAGCAGCTTAGTCGGGACCCTCACCGGGGAGCTGTTTTTT. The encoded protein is CASSLVGTLTGELFF.

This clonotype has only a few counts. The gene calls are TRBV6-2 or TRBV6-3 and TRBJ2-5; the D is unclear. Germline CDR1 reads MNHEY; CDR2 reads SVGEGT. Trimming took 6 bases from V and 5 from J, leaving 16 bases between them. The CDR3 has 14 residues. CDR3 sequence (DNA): TGTGCCAGCAGCCTACTCCCGAACGGCGAGACCCAGTACTTC. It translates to CASSLLPNGETQYF.

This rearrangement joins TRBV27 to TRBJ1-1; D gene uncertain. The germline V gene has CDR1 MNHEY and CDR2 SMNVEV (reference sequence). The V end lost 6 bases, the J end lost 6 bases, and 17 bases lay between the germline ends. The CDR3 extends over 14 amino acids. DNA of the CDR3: TGTGCCAGCAGCTTTGGGCTTGCGGGAGCTGAAGCTTTCTTT. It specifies CASSFGLAGAEAFF.

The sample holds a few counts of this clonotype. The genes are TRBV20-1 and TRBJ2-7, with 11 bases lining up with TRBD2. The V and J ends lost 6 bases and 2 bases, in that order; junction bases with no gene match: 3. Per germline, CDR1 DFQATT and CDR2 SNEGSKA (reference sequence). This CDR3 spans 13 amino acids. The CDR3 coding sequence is TGCAGTGCCGTAGCGGGAGGGCCCTACGAGCAGTACTTC. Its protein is CSAVAGGPYEQYF.

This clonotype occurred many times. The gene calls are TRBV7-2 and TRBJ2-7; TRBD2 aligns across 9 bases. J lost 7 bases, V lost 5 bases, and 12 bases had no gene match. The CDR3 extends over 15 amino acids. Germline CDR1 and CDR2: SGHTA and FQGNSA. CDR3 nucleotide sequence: TGTGCCAGCAGCCTGGACAGCGGGGGGCTCGGTGAGCAGTACTTC. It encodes CASSLDSGGLGEQYF.

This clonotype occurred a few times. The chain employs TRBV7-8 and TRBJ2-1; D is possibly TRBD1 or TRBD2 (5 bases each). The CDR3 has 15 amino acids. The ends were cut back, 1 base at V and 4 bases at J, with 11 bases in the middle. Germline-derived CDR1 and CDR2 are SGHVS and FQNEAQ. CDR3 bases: TGTGCCAGCAGCTTAGGGGGCTGGACTTACAATGAGCAGTTCTTC. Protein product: CASSLGGWTYNEQFF.